This T cell receptor beta chain was recorded in a study of T cell changes during pregnancy in multiple sclerosis. The table came from immunoSEQ multiplex PCR; TCRdb's copy has only in-frame clones and leaves some out. This sample has 90,000 or so clones, with approximately 90% found just once. The germline V gene has CDR1 SNHLY and CDR2 FYNNEI. V dropped 8 bases and J dropped 5 bases, with 12 bases sitting between them. This CDR3 is 13 amino acids long. This clone was detected only once. The sample in question was peripheral blood, obtained before pregnancy. The TCR originated in a female donor with multiple sclerosis, enrolled in a pregnancy study. The chain recombines TRBV2 with TRBJ2-2, with D perhaps matching TRBD1 (5 bases). CDR3 sequence (DNA): TGTGCCAGCGGACATACAGGAACCGGGGAGCTGTTTTTT. It is translated as CASGHTGTGELFF.